Below are 19 T cell receptor beta chains sequenced from a single sample in a study of T cell changes during pregnancy in multiple sclerosis. The data were produced by immunoSEQ multiplex PCR, yet TCRdb's version contains in-frame clones alone and is incomplete. Of fewer than 40,000 clones in the sample, 92% are singletons; the top ten hold less than 0.9%. The source was CD4+ T cells from peripheral blood mononuclear cells, collected in the third trimester of pregnancy. These receptors originate from a female donor with multiple sclerosis, enrolled in a pregnancy study.

The chain has TRBV5-1 and TRBJ2-5; 11 nucleotides line up with TRBD2. Trimming took 4 bases from V and 2 from J; bases not matched to a gene: 4. Germline V lookup: CDR1 SGHRS, CDR2 YFSETQ. This CDR3 has 15 amino acids. In DNA, the CDR3 is TGCGCCAGCAGCCGTCTAGCGGGAGGACAAGAGACCCAGTACTTC. It yields the protein CASSRLAGGQETQYF.

The chain employs TRBV27 and TRBJ2-1, with TRBD2 as a possible D gene (5 bases). Germline CDR1 and CDR2: MNHEY and SMNVEV (reference sequence). Trimming cost V 3 bases and J 0 bases, with 9 bases left between them. The CDR3 contains 15 residues. DNA of the CDR3: TGTGCCAGCAGTTTTGACGGGGTCTCCTACAATGAGCAGTTCTTC. Translating gives CASSFDGVSYNEQFF.

This clone was seen a handful of times. The chain recombines TRBV7-2 with TRBJ1-5; D is possibly TRBD1 (5 bases). The CDR3 totals 15 residues. Germline lookup yields CDR1 SGHTA and CDR2 FQGNSA. V was pared by 1 base and J by 4 bases, with 11 bases between. The CDR3 is CASSLVWGGNQPQHF. In DNA, the CDR3 is TGTGCCAGCAGCTTAGTCTGGGGGGGGAATCAGCCCCAGCATTTT.

The J gene is TRBJ2-1, the V gene TRBV5-1, with 8 bases aligning to TRBD2. The CDR3 length is 14 residues. CDR1 is SGHRS and CDR2 is YFSETQ in the germline V gene. Losses at the gene ends were 6 bases for V and 7 bases for J; bases not matched to a gene: 9. The CDR3 protein is CASTYLAGRNEQFF. The CDR3 DNA reads TGCGCCAGCACCTACTTAGCGGGACGGAATGAGCAGTTCTTC. Full variable domain (outside the CDR3, taken from reference TRBV5-1 and TRBJ2-1): KAGVTQTPRYLIKTRGQQVTLSCSPISGHRSVSWYQQTPGQGLQFLFEYFSETQRNKGNFPGRFSGRQFSNSRSEMNVSTLELGDSALYLCASTYLAGRNEQFFGPGTRLTVL.

The chain joins TRBV7-9 to TRBJ1-1; 8 nucleotides match TRBD1. CDR3 size: 17 residues. V shed 0 bases and J 4 bases; nucleotides not matched to a gene: 10. Germline CDR1 and CDR2: SEHNR and FQNEAQ (reference sequence). Here the CDR3 DNA reads TGTGCCAGCAGCTTAGCCCTATACGTGGACAGGGCCACTGAAGCTTTCTTT. Protein: CASSLALYVDRATEAFF.

CDR3 DNA: TGTGCCTGGAGCGTGGCCCCGGGGAGCTCCTACGAGCAGTACTTC. Protein sequence: CAWSVAPGSSYEQYF. V usage is TRBV30 and J usage is TRBJ2-7; TRBD2 is a possible D gene (5 bases). Trimming pared 3 bases from V and 0 bases from J, leaving 15 bases between. Per the germline V gene, CDR1 is GTSNPN and CDR2 is SVGIG (reference sequence). The CDR3 spans 15 residues.

This sequence joins TRBV5-1 and TRBJ2-1; 10 bases agree with TRBD2. Trimming cost V 5 bases and J 8 bases; bases outside gene matches: 10. This CDR3 comprises 15 residues. CDR1 and CDR2 (germline): SGHRS, YFSETQ. This CDR3 reads CASSQTSGRWDEQFF. CDR3 in DNA: TGCGCCAGCAGTCAGACTAGCGGGCGGTGGGATGAGCAGTTCTTC.

J is TRBJ2-2 and V is TRBV5-5; D is unclear. In germline, CDR1 is SGHKS, CDR2 YYEKEE (reference sequence). The germline V and J ends were trimmed by 2 bases and 7 bases, with 6 bases remaining between them. The length of the CDR3 is 12 residues. The CDR3 sequence is CASSFNGGELFF. The CDR3 DNA follows: TGTGCCAGCAGCTTTAACGGCGGGGAGCTGTTTTTT.

The V and J genes are TRBV2 and TRBJ2-5, with TRBD1 identical over 10 bases. With 6 bases clipped from V and 3 bases from J, the junction kept 7 bases outside the gene matches. The CDR3 covers 15 residues. The germline CDR1 and CDR2 sequences are SNHLY and FYNNEI. In nucleotides, the CDR3 is TGTGCCAGCAGCTGGGACAGGGGAAGTGAAGAGACCCAGTACTTC. This encodes CASSWDRGSEETQYF.

This clone was detected only once. The chain joins TRBV4-3 to TRBJ2-3; TRBD2 agrees at 8 bases. The CDR3 has 17 residues. Germline assignment: CDR1 LGHNA and CDR2 YSLEER. Trimming took 1 base from V and 2 from J; bases not matched to a gene: 8. CDR3 sequence: CASSQVAGGDNTDTQYF. Here the CDR3 DNA reads TGCGCCAGCAGCCAAGTGGCCGGGGGGGACAACACAGATACGCAGTATTTT.

The chain carries TRBV7-6 and TRBJ1-2; 8 positions match TRBD1. Germline-derived CDR1 and CDR2 are SGHVS and FNYEAQ. This CDR3 is 13 amino acids long. Trimming took 5 bases from V and 8 from J; bases not matched to a gene: 7. The CDR3 loop is CASSPQGAWGYTF. The CDR3 DNA is TGTGCCAGCAGCCCGCAGGGGGCGTGGGGCTACACCTTC.

The chain has TRBV5-8 and TRBJ1-5; the D gene is possibly TRBD1 (6 bases). The germline CDR1 and CDR2 sequences are SGHTS and YDEGEE. This CDR3 region has 15 residues. V lost 0 bases to trimming and J lost 8 bases, with 15 bases between them. The CDR3, as DNA: TGTGCCAGCAGCTTGGCAGTGGGACACGGGGAGCCCCAGCATTTT. The encoded protein is CASSLAVGHGEPQHF.

J is TRBJ1-1 and V is TRBV5-1; no clear D gene. The germline V gene has CDR1 SGHRS and CDR2 YFSETQ. The CDR3 loop spans 14 amino acids. Trimming stripped 1 base from V and 1 base from J, with 8 bases between. CDR3 sequence (DNA): TGCGCCAGCAGCTTGTCCCAGGAGAACACTGAAGCTTTCTTT. Translating it yields CASSLSQENTEAFF.

The chain couples TRBV10-3 to TRBJ2-6; 10 nucleotides agree with TRBD2. This CDR3 has 18 amino acids. Per the germline V gene, CDR1 is ENHRY and CDR2 is SYGVKD. Germline trimming cut 3 bases from V and 2 bases from J; bases unmatched to any gene: 7. The CDR3 bases are TGTGCCATCAGTGACGCTAGCGGGAGATCTACTGGGGCCAACGTCCTGACTTTC. Encoded protein: CAISDASGRSTGANVLTF.

This clone appeared once. This chain joins TRBV11-3 and TRBJ2-1; possibly TRBD2 for D (5 bases). The ends were cut back, 5 bases at V and 3 bases at J, with 20 bases in the middle. The CDR3 totals 17 residues. The germline CDR1 and CDR2 sequences are SGHNT and YENEEA. CDR3 amino acids: CASSPFTGSSYYNEQFF. The CDR3 region has the DNA TGTGCCAGCAGCCCGTTTACGGGGTCTTCGTACTACAATGAGCAGTTCTTC.

This clone was detected a few times. This chain connects TRBV7-9 to TRBJ2-5; weak D call: TRBD2 (7 bases). The ends were cut back, 1 base at V and 5 bases at J, with 14 bases in the middle. The CDR3 loop spans 15 amino acids. Germline-derived CDR1 and CDR2 are SEHNR and FQNEAQ (reference sequence). The CDR3 loop is CASSLVGGAVETQYF. DNA of the CDR3: TGTGCCAGCAGCTTAGTGGGGGGGGCGGTGGAGACCCAGTACTTC.

J is TRBJ2-2 and V is TRBV5-6; a possible D gene is TRBD2 (5 bases). The length of the CDR3 is 15 residues. The germline gives CDR1 SGHDT, CDR2 YYEEEE. Trimming stripped 6 bases from V and 8 bases from J, with 20 bases between. In nucleotides, the CDR3 is TGTGCCAGCACCACGCTGTCGGGGAATGTAGGGGAGCTGTTTTTT. The encoded protein is CASTTLSGNVGELFF. Full variable domain (missing parts from reference TRBV5-6 and TRBJ2-2): DAGVTQSPTHLIKTRGQQVTLRCSPKSGHDTVSWYQQALGQGPQFIFQYYEEEERQRGNFPDRFSGHQFPNYSSELNVNALLLGDSALYLCASTTLSGNVGELFFGEGSRLTVL.

J is TRBJ2-5 and V is TRBV5-1; weak D call: TRBD2 (5 bases). The CDR3 is 13 residues long. The germline gives CDR1 SGHRS, CDR2 YFSETQ. V was pared by 4 bases and J by 2 bases, with 9 bases between. CDR3 sequence reads: CASSKPGQETQYF. CDR3 bases: TGCGCCAGCAGCAAGCCGGGACAAGAGACCCAGTACTTC.

For the CDR3, the DNA is TGTGCCAGCAGCTTAGCGGCAGGGTATACTGGAAACACCATATATTTT. Encoded protein: CASSLAAGYTGNTIYF. The rearrangement links TRBV7-9 to TRBJ1-3; perhaps TRBD1 as D (5 bases). Germline V gene lookup returns CDR1 SEHNR and CDR2 FQNEAQ (reference sequence). The CDR3 sequence is 16 residues long. Trimming took off 0 bases at V and 2 bases at J, with 11 bases between the two ends. The full variable domain, rest sourced from reference TRBV7-9 and TRBJ1-3, is DTGVSQNPRHKITKRGQNVTFRCDPISEHNRLYWYRQTLGQGPEFLTYFQNEAQLEKSRLLSDRFSAERPKGSFSTLEIQRTEQGDSAMYLCASSLAAGYTGNTIYFGEGSWLTVV.